Presented here are 32 T cell receptor beta chains from one specimen sequenced in a study of CD8+CD57+ T cells in acquired aplastic anemia. CDR3 and TCR beta VDJ profiling relied on genomic DNA as the template. TCRdb recomputed calls from the reads with MiXCR, one row per CDR3 protein. The sample consists of approximately 180,000 distinct CDR3 sequences, roughly 50% of them appearing once. Patients picked for sequencing had shown CD8+CD57+ cell expansion detected by flow cytometry. Sequencing used sorted CD4+, CD8+, or CD8+CD57+ T cells (not recorded which) from PBMCs. These receptors were taken from a human donor with aplastic anemia.

J is TRBJ1-5 and V is TRBV5-1; weak D call: TRBD1 (5 bases). Germline CDR1 reads SGHRS; CDR2 reads YFSETQ. CDR3 length equals 16 residues. V lost 2 bases to trimming and J lost 1 base, with 13 bases between them. Here the CDR3 DNA reads TGCGCCAGCAGCTTAACAGCAGGGTGGAGCAATCAGCCCCAGCATTTT. This codes for CASSLTAGWSNQPQHF.

This clonotype has more than one count but fewer than ten. V gene TRBV6-1 combines with J gene TRBJ1-2; D call uncertain. Germline CDR1 MNHNS, CDR2 SASEGT. V was cut by 6 bases and J by 4 bases, with 18 bases left in between. The CDR3 has 15 amino acids. For the CDR3, the DNA is TGTGCCAGCAGACCCCTTGGAGCAACTTCCTATGGCTACACCTTC. Its protein product is CASRPLGATSYGYTF.

The CDR3 loop is CASRGQVGACNEQFF. In DNA form, the CDR3 reads TGTGCCAGCAGGGGACAGGTTGGGGCCTGCAATGAGCAGTTCTTC. The V gene is TRBV2, the J gene TRBJ2-1, with 8 bases aligning to TRBD1. Germline CDR1 is SNHLY and CDR2 is FYNNEI. V lost 6 bases and J lost 6; bases outside the gene matches: 10. The CDR3 has 15 residues.

This clonotype occurred many times. This chain connects TRBV11-1 to TRBJ1-5; D possibly corresponds to TRBD1 (6 bases). Germline values: CDR1 SGHAT, CDR2 FQDESV (reference sequence). The CDR3 runs 15 residues. Trimming shortened V by 0 bases and J by 4 bases, and 10 bases separated the two germline ends. The CDR3, as DNA: TGTGCCAGCAGCTTAGCCCGAGGGGGGAATCAGCCCCAGCATTTT. As protein: CASSLARGGNQPQHF.

This clonotype showed up many times. The rearrangement links TRBV12-3 or TRBV12-4 to TRBJ2-5; 7 bases are shared with TRBD2. The V segment lost 1 base and the J segment 4 bases; nucleotides outside the gene matches: 9. The CDR3 length is 16 residues. The CDR3 nucleotides are TGTGCCAGCAGTTTAGTTGGGGGAGGGCCGGGAGAGACCCAGTACTTC. Residues: CASSLVGGGPGETQYF.

This rearrangement joins TRBV15 to TRBJ1-5, with 8 bases aligning to TRBD1. V gave up 3 bases and J gave up 5 bases; unmatched junction bases: 12. CDR3 size: 17 residues. Germline values: CDR1 LNHNV, CDR2 YYDKDF (reference sequence). This chain's CDR3 is CATSSASRTGTDQPQHF. CDR3 DNA: TGTGCCACCAGCAGTGCTAGTCGGACAGGGACCGATCAGCCCCAGCATTTT.

This clonotype showed up just a few times. V and J are TRBV20-1 and TRBJ2-7; 7 bases fit TRBD1. Germline CDR1 is DFQATT and CDR2 is SNEGSKA (reference sequence). J lost 2 bases, V lost 6 bases, and 7 bases had no gene match. The CDR3 loop spans 13 amino acids. The CDR3 spells CSAPGQLTYEQYF. The CDR3, as DNA: TGCAGTGCCCCGGGACAGCTGACCTACGAGCAGTACTTC.

The rearrangement uses TRBV19 and TRBJ1-2, with 11 bases matching TRBD1. V was pared by 3 bases and J by 5 bases, with 5 bases of the junction left unmatched. The CDR3 sequence is 15 residues long. The germline CDR1 and CDR2 sequences are LNHDA and SQIVND (reference sequence). CDR3 DNA sequence: TGTGCCAGTAGTATCAAGCGGGACAGGGGGTATGGCTACACCTTC. Translating gives CASSIKRDRGYGYTF.

The V gene is TRBV27, the J gene TRBJ2-2; 9 nucleotides match TRBD1. With 5 bases clipped from V and 5 bases from J, the junction kept 6 bases outside the gene matches. Germline assignment: CDR1 MNHEY and CDR2 SMNVEV (reference sequence). There are 15 residues in the CDR3. Here the CDR3 DNA reads TGTGCCAGCAGTCCAGGGACAGGGAGGACCGGGGAGCTGTTTTTT. Translated: CASSPGTGRTGELFF.

This clonotype was seen only a few times. This CDR3 is CASSSGTVLAKNIQYF. The CDR3 nucleotides are TGTGCCAGTAGTTCCGGGACGGTCCTAGCCAAAAACATTCAGTACTTC. The V call is TRBV19, the J call TRBJ2-4; D tentatively fits TRBD1 or TRBD2 (5 bases each). V shed 5 bases and J shed 0 bases, with 14 bases lying between them. In germline, CDR1 is LNHDA, CDR2 SQIVND (reference sequence). There are 16 residues in the CDR3.

In its sample, this clonotype was seen many times. The V and J genes are TRBV20-1 and TRBJ2-5, with D perhaps TRBD1 (5 bases). Germline lookup yields CDR1 DFQATT and CDR2 SNEGSKA (reference sequence). V lost 6 bases and J lost 2, with 16 bases in between. CDR3 length: 14 residues. The DNA for the CDR3 is TGCAGTGCAAACCGAGGCCAGGGTCAAGAGACCCAGTACTTC. Amino acids: CSANRGQGQETQYF.

This clonotype was observed a single time. The J gene is TRBJ2-1, the V gene TRBV29-1, with 8 bases aligning to TRBD1. J gave up 5 bases and V 2 bases, and 2 bases lay outside the gene matches. The CDR3 runs 13 residues. Germline lookup yields CDR1 SQVTM and CDR2 ANQGSEA. The CDR3 nucleotides read TGCAGCGTTGAAACAGGGGGTAACAATGAGCAGTTCTTC. Residues: CSVETGGNNEQFF.

This rearrangement joins TRBV18 to TRBJ2-1; 7 nucleotides agree with TRBD2. The CDR3 covers 14 residues. Germline lookup yields CDR1 KGHSH and CDR2 LQKENI. V trimming: 3 bases; J trimming: 8 bases; junction bases outside the gene matches: 7. In nucleotides, the CDR3 is TGTGCCAGCTCACCGGGGCGGGGGTCGTATGAGCAGTTCTTC. Its translation is CASSPGRGSYEQFF.

This clonotype was counted at least ten times. The rearrangement uses TRBV12-3 or TRBV12-4 and TRBJ2-5, with 7 bases aligning to TRBD2. With V trimmed by 5 bases and J by 1 base, 7 bases remained unmatched. This CDR3 spans 15 amino acids. CDR3 DNA sequence: TGTGCCAGCAGTCTCGGCGGGGGATCCCAAGAGACCCAGTACTTC. Amino acids: CASSLGGGSQETQYF.

This chain joins TRBV5-6 and TRBJ2-7, with 12 bases aligning to TRBD1. The V gene's germline CDR1 is SGHDT and CDR2 YYEEEE. This CDR3 region has 14 residues. V lost 3 bases and J lost 6; bases outside the gene matches: 4. The chain's CDR3 is CASSWGTGGSEQYF. The CDR3 region has the DNA TGTGCCAGCAGCTGGGGGACAGGGGGCTCCGAGCAGTACTTC.

About this clonotype itself: Given a much more abundant clone one base away, this may be a read error. The chain combines TRBV12-3 or TRBV12-4 with TRBJ2-2, with D possibly TRBD2 on 5 matching bases. This CDR3 contains 13 residues. CDR3 protein: CASNKGATGELSF. The DNA of the CDR3 is TGTGCCAGTAATAAGGGAGCCACCGGGGAGCTGTCTTTT.

This chain uses TRBV20-1 with TRBJ2-5; 7 bases fit TRBD1. The germline CDR1 and CDR2 sequences are DFQATT and SNEGSKA (reference sequence). This CDR3 contains 14 residues. V shed 4 bases, J shed 5 bases, and the junction held 10 bases outside the gene matches. CDR3 in amino acids: CSAIDRVRRETQYF. DNA of the CDR3: TGCAGTGCTATTGACAGGGTGCGGCGGGAGACCCAGTACTTC.

The sample holds many counts of this clonotype. The rearrangement joins TRBV4-1 to TRBJ1-6, with D maybe TRBD1 (5 bases). The germline V gene encodes CDR1 MGHRA and CDR2 YSYEKL. The CDR3 is 17 residues long. Trimming stripped 3 bases from V and 0 bases from J, with 12 bases between. The DNA of the CDR3 is TGCGCCAGCAGCCACCCCCCGGGGGACTCCTATAATTCACCCCTCCACTTT. Translated, it gives CASSHPPGDSYNSPLHF.

V and J are TRBV5-1 and TRBJ1-5; TRBD1 matches 7 bases. The CDR3 has 15 residues. The ends lost 4 bases at V and 2 bases at J; junction bases unmatched: 6. CDR1 and CDR2 (germline): SGHRS, YFSETQ. In DNA, the CDR3 is TGCGCCAGCAGCCTCTCAGGACAGGGCAATCAGCCCCAGCATTTT. Its translation is CASSLSGQGNQPQHF.

Notes on this clonotype: This may come from a read error, since a much larger clone is one base off. The chain joins TRBV5-4 to TRBJ2-1; D might be TRBD2 (7 bases). Germline CDR1 and CDR2: SGHNT and YYREEE (reference sequence). The V gene lost 7 bases and the J gene lost 8 bases, with 16 bases spanning the gap. This CDR3 is 13 amino acids long. The CDR3 here is CASLGASGDEQFF. The CDR3 nucleotides read TGTGCCAGCTTGGGGGCTAGCGGAGATGAGCAGTTCTTC.

Details on this clonotype: A much larger clonotype is one base distant, so this may be a read error. Without the conserved terminal phenylalanine or tryptophan, this CDR3 likely stems from a read error. This chain connects TRBV20-1 to TRBJ2-1; TRBD2 aligns across 8 bases. The germline V gene has CDR1 DFQATT and CDR2 SNEGSKA (reference sequence). The CDR3 spans 16 residues. Trimming removed 0 bases from V and 6 bases from J; junction bases left unmatched: 10. CDR3 protein: CSARDQQRGPGNEQFL. DNA of the CDR3: TGCAGTGCTAGAGATCAGCAGCGGGGGCCGGGCAATGAGCAGTTCCTC.

The chain combines TRBV20-1 with TRBJ2-5, with no clear D. CDR1 and CDR2 (germline): DFQATT, SNEGSKA (reference sequence). The CDR3 consists of 15 residues. Trimming shortened V by 3 bases and J by 5 bases, and 19 bases separated the two germline ends. The CDR3 is CSASKGPFLGETQYF. CDR3 DNA sequence: TGCAGTGCTAGCAAGGGCCCCTTTTTAGGCGAGACCCAGTACTTC.

J is TRBJ1-1 and V is TRBV20-1; D uncertain. The CDR3 is 13 residues long. The V gene lost 2 bases and the J gene lost 4 bases, with 11 bases spanning the gap. The germline CDR1 and CDR2 sequences are DFQATT and SNEGSKA (reference sequence). CDR3 amino acids: CSARSGFGTEAFF. As DNA, the CDR3 is TGCAGTGCTAGATCCGGGTTCGGCACTGAAGCTTTCTTT.

This chain uses TRBV29-1 with TRBJ2-7, with unresolved D. Looked up from germline, CDR1 is SQVTM and CDR2 is ANQGSEA. V dropped 0 bases and J dropped 5 bases, with 2 bases sitting between them. The CDR3 extends over 10 amino acids. CDR3 residues: CSVEDDEQYF. The CDR3 DNA reads TGCAGCGTTGAAGATGACGAGCAGTACTTC.

This clonotype was recorded a few times. The gene calls are TRBV15 and TRBJ2-1; D perhaps matches TRBD1 (6 bases). The CDR3 loop spans 14 amino acids. Germline CDR1 LNHNV, CDR2 YYDKDF (reference sequence). The V end lost 3 bases, the J end lost 6 bases, and 12 bases lay between the germline ends. The CDR3 coding sequence is TGTGCCACCAGCAGCAGACAGGTCTTCAATGAGCAGTTCTTC. Amino acids: CATSSRQVFNEQFF.

V gene TRBV10-3 combines with J gene TRBJ2-3; a possible D gene is TRBD2 (6 bases). Germline-derived CDR1 and CDR2 are ENHRY and SYGVKD. The length of the CDR3 is 12 residues. The V end was cut by 6 bases, the J end by 9 bases, with 13 bases between. The DNA for the CDR3 is TGTGCCATCAGCGAAACTAGCTTCACGCAGTATTTT. Translating gives CAISETSFTQYF.

This clonotype was picked up a small number of times. The chain joins TRBV24-1 to TRBJ2-5; 8 bases are a match to TRBD1. The V gene's germline CDR1 is KGHDR and CDR2 SFDVKD. V dropped 4 bases and J dropped 5; count of bases not matched to a gene: 8. The CDR3 spans 15 residues. CDR3 in amino acids: CATSETTGVWETQYF. The CDR3 DNA sequence: TGTGCCACCAGTGAGACGACAGGGGTGTGGGAGACCCAGTACTTC.

The V gene is TRBV4-2, the J gene TRBJ1-2; no clear D gene. The V and J ends lost 8 bases and 6 bases respectively, with 16 bases between them. The germline V gene encodes CDR1 LGHNA and CDR2 YNFKEQ. This CDR3 contains 13 residues. CDR3 residues: CASHTGKVDGYTF. CDR3 bases: TGTGCCAGCCATACCGGCAAGGTTGATGGCTACACCTTC.

The chain couples TRBV7-7 to TRBJ2-5; 10 nucleotides agree with TRBD2. The V gene's germline CDR1 is SSHAT and CDR2 FNYEAQ (reference sequence). This CDR3 contains 12 residues. Written as DNA, the CDR3 is TGTGCTAGCGGGGGGATCGGGGAGACCCAGTACTTC. Amino acid sequence: CASGGIGETQYF. Variable domain in full (rest from reference TRBV7-7 and TRBJ2-5): GAGVSQSPRYKVTKRGQDVTLRCDPISSHATLYWYQQALGQGPEFLTYFNYEAQPDKSGLPSDRFSAERPEGSISTLTIQRTEQRDSAMYRCASGGIGETQYFGPGTRLLVL.

At least ten counts were recorded for this clonotype. The CDR3 DNA is TGTGCCAGCAGTGTTGAGGTGAACACTGAAGCTTTCTTT. It yields the protein CASSVEVNTEAFF. The chain recombines TRBV6-1 with TRBJ1-1; the D is unclear. The CDR3 spans 13 residues. CDR1 is MNHNS and CDR2 is SASEGT in the germline V gene. Trimming took off 4 bases at V and 0 bases at J, with 6 bases between the two ends.

The chain employs TRBV2 and TRBJ2-1, with D possibly TRBD1 on 8 matching bases. V lost 1 base, J lost 8 bases, and 15 bases lay in between. The V gene's germline CDR1 is SNHLY and CDR2 FYNNEI. The CDR3 is 15 residues long. CDR3 amino acids: CASSEGAGTGYEQFF. The CDR3 coding sequence is TGTGCCAGCAGTGAAGGAGCGGGGACAGGTTATGAGCAGTTCTTC.

About this clonotype itself: A single base separates this from a much larger clone, so it may be a read error. The CDR3 does not end in the conserved phenylalanine or tryptophan, so this is likely a read error. This chain connects TRBV5-1 to TRBJ1-3, with a tentative D call TRBD1 (6 bases). The V and J ends lost 4 bases and 2 bases respectively, with 19 bases between them. CDR3 length: 17 residues. Per germline, CDR1 SGHRS and CDR2 YFSETQ. The CDR3 protein is CASSASVGAGAGNTIYV. The CDR3, as DNA: TGCGCCAGCAGCGCTTCAGTAGGGGCAGGGGCTGGAAACACCATATATGTT.